These 30 T cell receptor beta chains were all obtained from the same sample, sequenced in a study of breast tumors, draining lymph nodes, adjacent tissues. Breast cancer patients provided tissue from their axillary draining lymph nodes. Using its own MiXCR run on the multiplex PCR reads, TCRdb lists one record per CDR3 protein. The sample lists about 180,000 distinct CDR3 sequences; roughly 30% were seen once. Sequencing used axillary lymph node tissue. The receptor set was obtained from a female donor with breast cancer. Some clones in this sample may be carry-over from other donors' samples.

This clonotype was counted at least ten times. The rearrangement joins TRBV5-6 to TRBJ1-1, with TRBD1 as a possible D gene (5 bases). V was cut by 4 bases and J by 4 bases, with 8 bases left in between. CDR1 is SGHDT and CDR2 is YYEEEE in the germline V gene. The CDR3 is made up of 12 amino acids. The CDR3 is CASSLRVTEAFF. The CDR3 DNA is TGTGCCAGCAGCCTCAGGGTCACTGAAGCTTTCTTT.

This clonotype was recorded at least ten times. The V gene is TRBV12-3 or TRBV12-4, the J gene TRBJ1-5; D is unclear. V lost 5 bases and J 6 bases, leaving 11 bases between the germline ends. There are 13 residues in the CDR3. For the CDR3, the DNA is TGTGCCAGCAGTCCGAAGCCAGGTCAGCCCCAGCATTTT. Translated, it gives CASSPKPGQPQHF.

This clonotype has a count of ten or more. The V gene is TRBV12-3 or TRBV12-4, the J gene TRBJ1-2; D is ambiguous. The CDR3 covers 12 residues. Between the trimmed V and J ends, which lost 9 bases and 6 bases, there was a span of 14 bases. The CDR3 bases are TGTGCCAGTGGGCCTTATGAAAATGGCTACACCTTC. It codes for CASGPYENGYTF.

A single count supports this clonotype. The CDR3 does not end in the conserved phenylalanine or tryptophan, so this is likely a read error. The CDR3 protein is CASSSTRNQGETQYS. The CDR3 coding sequence is TGTGCCAGTAGTTCAACTAGGAACCAGGGGGAGACCCAGTACTCC. V and J are TRBV10-3 and TRBJ2-5, with D possibly being TRBD1 (6 bases). Germline V gene data show CDR1 as ENHRY and CDR2 as SYGVKD. V lost 10 bases and J lost 5, with 23 bases in between. The CDR3 consists of 15 residues.

Concerning this clonotype: A much larger clone is a single base away; this may be a read error. J is TRBJ2-7 and V is TRBV11-1, with 7 bases lining up with TRBD1. Germline CDR1 reads SGHAT; CDR2 reads FQDESV (reference sequence). The CDR3 sequence is 14 residues long. V dropped 6 bases and J dropped 2; count of bases not matched to a gene: 7. CDR3 region: CASSYGQEAYEQYF. CDR3 bases: TGTGCCAGCAGTTATGGACAGGAAGCCTACGAGCAGTACTTC.

The rearrangement uses TRBV9 and TRBJ2-5; 9 bases are a match to TRBD1. The ends lost 0 bases at V and 5 bases at J; junction bases unmatched: 14. CDR1 and CDR2 from the germline V gene are SGDLS and YYNGEE. The CDR3 spans 18 residues. CDR3 in DNA: TGTGCCAGCAGCGTAGAGGGACTCCGGGACAGGGCATGGGAGACCCAGTACTTC. Translation gives CASSVEGLRDRAWETQYF.

This clonotype was observed at least ten times. This chain uses TRBV11-2 with TRBJ2-5; D is ambiguous. CDR1 is SGHAT, CDR2 FQNNGV, per germline. Trimming left V 6 bases short and J 5 bases short, with 16 bases between. CDR3 length equals 14 residues. CDR3 sequence reads: CASSQVWLMETQYF. The CDR3, as DNA: TGTGCCAGCAGTCAAGTCTGGTTAATGGAGACCCAGTACTTC.

This clonotype was counted at least ten times. The chain links TRBV30 to TRBJ1-2; no clear D gene. This CDR3 contains 11 residues. V gave up 3 bases and J gave up 4 bases, with 6 bases separating them. Germline loops: CDR1 GTSNPN, CDR2 SVGIG (reference sequence). CDR3 residues: CAWRVSYGYTF. CDR3 nucleotide sequence: TGTGCCTGGAGAGTCAGCTATGGCTACACCTTC. Supplemented by reference TRBV30 and TRBJ1-2, the full variable domain reads SQTIHQWPATLVQPVGSPLSLECTVEGTSNPNLYWYRQAAGRGLQLLFYSVGIGQISSEVPQNLSASRPQDRQFILSSKKLLLSDSGFYLCAWRVSYGYTFGSGTRLTVV.

The chain carries TRBV29-1 and TRBJ2-7; the match to TRBD2 covers 7 bases. This CDR3 has 13 amino acids. Germline trimming cut 8 bases from V and 3 bases from J; bases unmatched to any gene: 10. Germline-derived CDR1 and CDR2 are SQVTM and ANQGSEA. The CDR3 coding sequence is TGCAGCTTAGTGCTTAGCGGGCTCTACGAGCAGTACTTC. It yields the protein CSLVLSGLYEQYF.

Comment on this clonotype: Possible read error: a much larger clone is one base away. V gene TRBV20-1 combines with J gene TRBJ1-4; D possibly corresponds to TRBD1 (6 bases). Germline CDR1 is DFQATT and CDR2 is SNEGSKA (reference sequence). The CDR3 has 13 residues. For the CDR3, the DNA is TGCAGTGTATTAGGACAGCTGAATGAAACACTGTTTTTT. It translates to CSVLGQLNETLFF.

The V call is TRBV6-5, the J call TRBJ2-2; D is ambiguous. This CDR3 is 13 amino acids long. Germline V gene data show CDR1 as MNHEY and CDR2 as SVGAGI. The ends were cut back, 11 bases at V and 3 bases at J, with 13 bases in the middle. DNA of the CDR3: TGTGCCTCTTCCCCGGGTTACACCGGGGAGCTGTTTTTT. Amino acids: CASSPGYTGELFF.

The chain joins TRBV20-1 to TRBJ1-1; D uncertain. The CDR3 covers 14 residues. Germline values: CDR1 DFQATT, CDR2 SNEGSKA (reference sequence). Trimming took 2 bases from V and 1 from J, leaving 11 bases between them. CDR3 residues: CSARPPGTNTEAFF. The CDR3 DNA sequence: TGCAGTGCTAGACCGCCCGGCACGAACACTGAAGCTTTCTTT.

The V gene is TRBV5-1, the J gene TRBJ2-6; 8 bases agree with TRBD1. Germline CDR1 SGHRS, CDR2 YFSETQ. V gave up 4 bases and J gave up 6 bases; unmatched junction bases: 6. The CDR3 length is 15 residues. The CDR3 here is CASSTRTGSANVLTF. The DNA of the CDR3 is TGCGCCAGCAGCACCCGGACAGGGTCGGCCAACGTCCTGACTTTC. Looking up the rest from reference TRBV5-1 and TRBJ2-6 gives the full variable domain: KAGVTQTPRYLIKTRGQQVTLSCSPISGHRSVSWYQQTPGQGLQFLFEYFSETQRNKGNFPGRFSGRQFSNSRSEMNVSTLELGDSALYLCASSTRTGSANVLTFGAGSRLTVL.

A remark on this clonotype: Being one base from a much bigger clone, this may be a read error. This chain joins TRBV12-3 or TRBV12-4 and TRBJ2-7; no firm D call. The CDR3 consists of 13 residues. CDR3 protein: CASSFTNTYGQYF. CDR3 DNA sequence: TGTGCCAGCAGTTTCACTAACACCTACGGGCAGTACTTC.

This clonotype was seen ten or more times. CDR3 nucleotides: TGTGCCAGCAGCCTCCTAGCGGGGGGCCCAGAGACCCAGTACTTC. Encoded protein: CASSLLAGGPETQYF. The chain links TRBV7-2 to TRBJ2-5, with 11 bases that match TRBD2. This CDR3 contains 15 residues. The germline V gene has CDR1 SGHTA and CDR2 FQGNSA. With V trimmed by 5 bases and J by 4 bases, 6 bases remained unmatched.

This clonotype was observed many times. The rearrangement joins TRBV9 to TRBJ1-3; D is possibly TRBD1 (5 bases). In germline, CDR1 is SGDLS, CDR2 YYNGEE. V lost 4 bases, J lost 0 bases, and 14 bases lay in between. This CDR3 is 16 amino acids long. CDR3 DNA: TGTGCCAGCAGCCGTAGGAGGGACGGCTCTGGAAACACCATATATTTT. Amino acid sequence: CASSRRRDGSGNTIYF.

This clonotype was recorded once. Possible read error: a much larger clone is one base away. This sequence joins TRBV30 and TRBJ1-5; weak D call: TRBD1 (5 bases). This CDR3 contains 15 residues. Germline loops: CDR1 GTSNPN, CDR2 SVGIG (reference sequence). Trimming removed 0 bases at V and 5 bases at J, with 14 bases between. In DNA form, the CDR3 reads TGTGCCTGGAGTGTGGGGGGAGACGCGGATCAGCCCCAGCATTTT. It yields the protein CAWSVGGDADQPQHF.

This chain's CDR3 is CASRPLAGGHYEQYF. The DNA of the CDR3 is TGTGCCAGCAGGCCACTAGCGGGGGGACACTACGAGCAGTACTTC. This chain connects TRBV28 to TRBJ2-7, with TRBD2 identical over 12 bases. The CDR3 is 15 residues long. Germline-derived CDR1 and CDR2 are MDHEN and SYDVKM. Trimming removed 6 bases from V and 3 bases from J; junction bases left unmatched: 6.

This clonotype was seen more than once but under ten times. Being one base from a much bigger clone, this may be a read error. J is TRBJ2-3 and V is TRBV20-1; 8 bases match TRBD2. Germline loops: CDR1 DFQATT, CDR2 SNEGSKA (reference sequence). J gave up 5 bases and V 3 bases, and 10 bases lay outside the gene matches. The CDR3 loop spans 15 amino acids. CDR3 loop: CSARAGGRLGDTQYF. DNA of the CDR3: TGCAGTGCTAGGGCTGGCGGGAGGTTGGGAGATACGCAGTATTTT.

There are many counts of this clonotype. The chain is built from TRBV20-1 and TRBJ2-3; 10 positions agree with TRBD2. The V and J ends lost 3 bases and 5 bases, in that order; junction bases with no gene match: 8. This CDR3 has 15 residues. Germline loops: CDR1 DFQATT, CDR2 SNEGSKA (reference sequence). The CDR3 DNA reads as TGCAGTGCTAGCGTAACTAGCGGGGTAGAAGATACGCAGTATTTT. It is translated as CSASVTSGVEDTQYF.

The V call is TRBV6-5, the J call TRBJ1-2; 7 bases match TRBD1. V gave up 5 bases and J gave up 8 bases; unmatched junction bases: 14. From germline, CDR1 is MNHEY and CDR2 SVGAGI. CDR3 length: 15 amino acids. This chain's CDR3 is CASSHGHRGQGGYTF. CDR3 coding DNA: TGTGCCAGCAGTCACGGGCACAGGGGCCAGGGGGGCTACACCTTC.

This clonotype occurred many times. V gene TRBV7-6 combines with J gene TRBJ2-5, with 7 bases matching TRBD2. The CDR3 has 14 amino acids. Germline V gene lookup returns CDR1 SGHVS and CDR2 FNYEAQ. The V segment lost 6 bases and the J segment 4 bases; nucleotides outside the gene matches: 8. CDR3 sequence: CASRPGGGGETQYF. CDR3 nucleotide sequence: TGTGCCAGCAGGCCAGGCGGGGGAGGAGAGACCCAGTACTTC. Based on the CDR3 plus reference TRBV7-6 and TRBJ2-5, the full variable domain is GAGVSQSPRYKVTKRGQDVALRCDPISGHVSLYWYRQALGQGPEFLTYFNYEAQQDKSGLPNDRFSAERPEGSISTLTIQRTEQRDSAMYRCASRPGGGGETQYFGPGTRLLVL.

In the case of this clonotype: This could be a read error, since a much larger clone is one nucleotide away. This chain uses TRBV6-2 or TRBV6-3 with TRBJ2-5, with 12 bases that match TRBD2. The CDR3 runs to 15 residues. Trimming at V came to 6 bases and at J to 6 bases, leaving 8 bases not matched to a gene. Germline V CDR1 and CDR2: MNHEY, SVGEGT. CDR3 coding DNA: TGTGCCAGCAGGGACGGACTAGCGGGAACAAAGACCCAGTACTTC. It encodes CASRDGLAGTKTQYF.

The chain employs TRBV28 and TRBJ2-1, with TRBD2 matching over 13 bases. Trimming at V came to 5 bases and at J to 4 bases, leaving 5 bases not matched to a gene. The CDR3 has 16 residues. Germline V gene data show CDR1 as MDHEN and CDR2 as SYDVKM. The CDR3 DNA reads as TGTGCCAGCAGTGGGGGGACTAGCGGGATATACAATGAGCAGTTCTTC. Protein product: CASSGGTSGIYNEQFF. Supplemented by reference TRBV28 and TRBJ2-1, the full variable domain reads DVKVTQSSRYLVKRTGEKVFLECVQDMDHENMFWYRQDPGLGLRLIYFSYDVKMKEKGDIPEGYSVSREKKERFSLILESASTNQTSMYLCASSGGTSGIYNEQFFGPGTRLTVL.

This clonotype has ten or more counts. V usage is TRBV7-3 and J usage is TRBJ2-5; no firm D call. Germline CDR1 is SGHTA and CDR2 is FQGTGA. Trimming took off 0 bases at V and 5 bases at J, with 7 bases between the two ends. The CDR3 has 13 residues. CDR3 sequence: CASSLTTGETQYF. CDR3 nucleotide sequence: TGTGCCAGCAGCTTAACTACTGGTGAGACCCAGTACTTC.

The table lists this clonotype with many counts. The chain recombines TRBV12-3 or TRBV12-4 with TRBJ2-2; no reliable D call. CDR3 length: 14 amino acids. V lost 3 bases and J 2 bases, leaving 7 bases between the germline ends. CDR3 nucleotides: TGTGCCAGCAGTTTTCGCATAAACACCGGGGAGCTGTTTTTT. Translating gives CASSFRINTGELFF.

This clonotype came up many times. The chain is built from TRBV6-2 or TRBV6-3 and TRBJ2-1; 10 bases line up with TRBD2. Per the germline V gene, CDR1 is MNHEY and CDR2 is SVGEGT. J was trimmed by 2 bases and V by 5 bases; bases with no gene match: 9. The CDR3 is 17 residues long. The CDR3 nucleotides are TGTGCCAGCAGTGGGGCTAGCGGGGGACATCCCTACAATGAGCAGTTCTTC. Protein: CASSGASGGHPYNEQFF.

On this clonotype itself: A much larger clonotype is one base distant, so this may be a read error. V gene TRBV7-3 combines with J gene TRBJ2-1; 10 bases map to TRBD2. This CDR3 region has 15 residues. CDR1 is SGHTA, CDR2 FQGTGA, per germline. The CDR3 DNA sequence: TGTGCCAGCAGCTGGGTAGCGGGGGGTTACAATGAGCAGCTCTTC. It encodes CASSWVAGGYNEQLF.

In this sample, this clonotype turned up many times. This rearrangement joins TRBV20-1 to TRBJ2-7; 10 bases match TRBD2. Germline CDR1 DFQATT, CDR2 SNEGSKA (reference sequence). After removal of 4 bases from V and 0 bases from J, the junction contained 3 bases not matched to a gene. The CDR3 covers 14 residues. The CDR3 nucleotides are TGCAGTGCTACCTTAGCGGGAGGCTCCTACGAGCAGTACTTC. Its translation: CSATLAGGSYEQYF.

This clonotype was observed many times. V gene TRBV5-8 combines with J gene TRBJ2-3; D uncertain. The CDR3 covers 13 residues. Germline V lookup: CDR1 SGHTS, CDR2 YDEGEE. Trimming stripped 0 bases from V and 3 bases from J, with 5 bases between. CDR3 region: CASSLDRTDTQYF. The CDR3, as DNA: TGTGCCAGCAGCTTGGACCGGACAGATACGCAGTATTTT.